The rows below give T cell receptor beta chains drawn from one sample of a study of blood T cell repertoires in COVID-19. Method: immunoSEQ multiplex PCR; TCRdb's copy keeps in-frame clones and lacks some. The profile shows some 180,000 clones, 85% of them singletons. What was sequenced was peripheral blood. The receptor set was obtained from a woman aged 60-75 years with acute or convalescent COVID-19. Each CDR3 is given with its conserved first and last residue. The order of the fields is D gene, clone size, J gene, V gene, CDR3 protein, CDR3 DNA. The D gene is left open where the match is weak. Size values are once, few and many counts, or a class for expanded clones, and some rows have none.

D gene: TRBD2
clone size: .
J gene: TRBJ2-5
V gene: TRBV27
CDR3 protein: CASSLSRGGLPQETQYF
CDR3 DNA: TGTGCCAGCAGTTTATCCCGGGGGGGGCTTCCGCAAGAGACCCAGTACTTC

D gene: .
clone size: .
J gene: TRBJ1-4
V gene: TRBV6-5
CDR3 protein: CASSYSWGRDEKLFF
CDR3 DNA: TGTGCCAGCAGTTACTCATGGGGGAGGGATGAAAAACTGTTTTTT

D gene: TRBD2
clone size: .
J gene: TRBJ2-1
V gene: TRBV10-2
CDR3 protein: CASSESGLAGGNNEQFF
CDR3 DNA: TGCGCCAGCAGTGAGTCAGGCCTAGCGGGAGGGAACAATGAGCAGTTCTTC

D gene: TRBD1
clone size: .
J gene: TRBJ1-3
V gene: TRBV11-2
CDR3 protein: CASSFSGGDTIYF
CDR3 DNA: TGTGCCAGCAGCTTTTCAGGGGGTGACACCATATATTTT

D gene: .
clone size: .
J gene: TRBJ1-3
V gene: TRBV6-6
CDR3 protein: CGSRAGDGNTIYF
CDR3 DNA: TGTGGATCACGGGCAGGGGACGGAAACACCATATATTTT

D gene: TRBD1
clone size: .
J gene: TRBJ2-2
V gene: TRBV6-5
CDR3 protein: CASSSGTGPGELFF
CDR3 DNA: TGTGCCAGCAGTTCCGGGACAGGGCCCGGGGAGCTGTTTTTT

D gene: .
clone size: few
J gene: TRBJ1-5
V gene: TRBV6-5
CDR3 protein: CASTGGYNQPQHF
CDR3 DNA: TGTGCCAGCACCGGAGGTTACAATCAGCCCCAGCATTTT

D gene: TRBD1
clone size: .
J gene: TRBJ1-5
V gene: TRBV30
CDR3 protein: CAWSPRGQGLALSNQPQHF
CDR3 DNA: TGTGCCTGGAGTCCCCGTGGACAGGGCCTAGCTTTGAGCAATCAGCCCCAGCATTTT

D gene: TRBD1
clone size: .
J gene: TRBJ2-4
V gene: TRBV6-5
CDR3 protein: CASSRGTGDIQYF
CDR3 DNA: TGTGCCAGCAGCCGGGGGACAGGGGACATTCAGTACTTC

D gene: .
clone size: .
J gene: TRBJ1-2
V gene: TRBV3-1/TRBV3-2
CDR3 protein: CASSLSTPRGYGYTF
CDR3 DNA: TGTGCCAGCAGCCTCAGCACGCCCAGGGGCTATGGCTACACCTTC

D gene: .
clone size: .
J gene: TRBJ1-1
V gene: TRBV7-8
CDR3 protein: CASSLGGGESFF
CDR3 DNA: TGTGCCAGCAGCTTAGGAGGGGGAGAGTCTTTCTTT

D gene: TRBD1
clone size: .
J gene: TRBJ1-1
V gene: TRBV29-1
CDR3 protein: CSVPGQGASLAFF
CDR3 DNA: TGCAGCGTGCCTGGACAGGGGGCATCTCTAGCTTTCTTT

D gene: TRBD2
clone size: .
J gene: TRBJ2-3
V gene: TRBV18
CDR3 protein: CASSILAGTDTQYF
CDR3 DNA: TGTGCCAGCTCAATACTAGCGGGCACAGATACGCAGTATTTT

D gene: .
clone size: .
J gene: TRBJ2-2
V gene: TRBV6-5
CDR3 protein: CASSYRGGELFF
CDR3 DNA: TGTGCCAGCAGTTACCGGGGCGGGGAGCTGTTTTTT

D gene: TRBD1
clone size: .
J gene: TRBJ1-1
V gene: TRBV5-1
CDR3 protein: CASSSGQGARGTEAFF
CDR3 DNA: TGCGCCAGCAGCTCGGGACAGGGGGCCAGGGGCACTGAAGCTTTCTTT

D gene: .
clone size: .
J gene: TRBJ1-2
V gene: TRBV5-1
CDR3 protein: CASSSLGGDYGYTF
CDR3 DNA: TGCGCCAGCAGCTCGTTAGGGGGAGACTATGGCTACACCTTC

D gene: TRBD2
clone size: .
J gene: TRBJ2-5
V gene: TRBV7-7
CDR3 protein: CASSLRLAETQYF
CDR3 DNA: TGTGCTAGCAGCCTAAGACTAGCCGAGACCCAGTACTTC

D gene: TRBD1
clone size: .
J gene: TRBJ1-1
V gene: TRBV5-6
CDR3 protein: CASSFGTGGSEAFF
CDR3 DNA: TGTGCCAGCAGCTTTGGGACAGGGGGGTCTGAAGCTTTCTTT

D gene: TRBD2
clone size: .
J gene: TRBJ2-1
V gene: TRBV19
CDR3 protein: CASQGLAGSREQFF
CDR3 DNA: TGTGCCAGTCAGGGACTAGCGGGGTCACGGGAGCAGTTCTTC

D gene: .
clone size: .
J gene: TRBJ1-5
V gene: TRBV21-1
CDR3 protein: CASSKGDRGANQPQHF
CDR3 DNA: TGTGCCAGCAGCAAGGGGGACAGGGGGGCTAATCAGCCCCAGCATTTT

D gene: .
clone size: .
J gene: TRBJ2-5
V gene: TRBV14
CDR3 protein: CASSRGYQETQYF
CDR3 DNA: TGTGCCAGCAGTCGGGGGTACCAAGAGACCCAGTACTTC

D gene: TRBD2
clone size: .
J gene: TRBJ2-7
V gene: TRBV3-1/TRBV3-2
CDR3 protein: CASSLGGLAGAVEQYF
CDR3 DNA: TGTGCCAGCAGCCTCGGGGGACTAGCGGGAGCGGTCGAGCAGTACTTC

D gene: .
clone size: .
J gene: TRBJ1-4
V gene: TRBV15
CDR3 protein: CATSRDQRYKNEKLFF
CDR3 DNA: TGTGCCACCAGCAGAGATCAGAGGTACAAGAATGAAAAACTGTTTTTT

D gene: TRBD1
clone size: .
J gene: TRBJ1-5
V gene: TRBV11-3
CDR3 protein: CASSSGTGGQPQHF
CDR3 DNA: TGTGCCAGCAGCTCCGGGACAGGGGGTCAGCCCCAGCATTTT

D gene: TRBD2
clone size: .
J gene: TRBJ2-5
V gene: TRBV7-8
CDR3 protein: CASSWPSSGDQETQYF
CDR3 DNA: TGTGCCAGCAGCTGGCCGTCTAGCGGGGACCAAGAGACCCAGTACTTC

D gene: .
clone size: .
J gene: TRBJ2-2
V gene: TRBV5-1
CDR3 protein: CASSPQGTGELFF
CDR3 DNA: TGCGCCAGCAGCCCACAGGGCACCGGGGAGCTGTTTTTT

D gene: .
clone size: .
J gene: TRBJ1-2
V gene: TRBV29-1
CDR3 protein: CSVGQAPRSGYTF
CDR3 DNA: TGCAGCGTTGGACAGGCGCCGCGGAGTGGCTACACCTTC

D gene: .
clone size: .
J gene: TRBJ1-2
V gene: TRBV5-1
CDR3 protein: CASSLGAGQYYGYTF
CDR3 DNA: TGCGCCAGCAGCTTGGGGGCAGGGCAGTACTATGGCTACACCTTC

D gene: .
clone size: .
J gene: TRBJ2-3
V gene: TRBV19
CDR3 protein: CASSTDSGTDTQYF
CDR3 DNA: TGTGCCAGTAGTACGGACAGCGGCACAGATACGCAGTATTTT

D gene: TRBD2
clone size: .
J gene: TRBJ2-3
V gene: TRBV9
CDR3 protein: CASSAGGGPPDTQYF
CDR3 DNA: TGTGCCAGCAGCGCCGGGGGAGGGCCCCCAGATACGCAGTATTTT

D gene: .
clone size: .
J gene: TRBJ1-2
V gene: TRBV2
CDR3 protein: CASSDQADYGYTF
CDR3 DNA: TGTGCCAGCAGTGATCAGGCAGATTATGGCTACACCTTC